This T cell receptor (beta chain) was profiled in a study of cytomegalovirus exposure and HLA in healthy donors. The overall study: Drawn from HLA-typed donors, roughly 87 million unique TCRs were held in an early data release.

The PCR used 60 Vbeta and 13 Jbeta primers. Sequencing used immunoSEQ multiplex PCR; TCRdb keeps in-frame clones, though not all of them. The data hold under 150,000 clones, with roughly four fifths observed a single time. This CDR3 has 15 residues. Germline V CDR1 and CDR2: MGHRA, YSYEKL. V was shortened by 0 bases and J by 5 bases, with 14 bases between the two germline ends. In regard to this clone: Its antigen is undetermined.

Findings and caveats of the study: In a later analysis, productive TCRs from donors in an Asian-associated ancestry cluster reportedly carried fewer N-insertions than the cohort mean. It was likely that a cluster of highly shared sequence variants was a sequencing artifact. Altogether, 160 or so TCR beta chains were recorded as cytomegalovirus-associated.

The sequence derives from a boy aged 2-9 years in good health and CMV-seronegative. The V and J genes are TRBV4-1 and TRBJ2-7; D might be TRBD2 (5 bases). Material for sequencing was PBMCs. CDR3: CASSQDLVGIDEQYV. For the CDR3, the DNA is TGCGCCAGCAGCCAAGATCTGGTCGGGATCGACGAGCAGTACGTC.